The entry below describes one T cell receptor beta chain. The data originate from a study of blood T cell repertoires in COVID-19. Turning to the study itself: Italy, Spain and the United States were the sources of the convalescent and acute COVID-19 samples.

The CDR3 is 16 residues long. In germline, CDR1 is SGHDT, CDR2 YYEEEE. J gave up 2 bases and V 3 bases, and 8 bases lay outside the gene matches. Enrollees, about 18 to 95 years old, lived in 20 to 25 US areas. Cohort assignment relied on participant-reported clinical history. Original data processing: Quantification of nucleated cells was approximated via reference gene primer amplification. The repertoire was sequenced with immunoSEQ multiplex PCR; TCRdb's copy has only in-frame clones and lacks some. The V and J calls and clone size are taken from that table; D and trimming were inferred from the DNA. The sample holds some 260,000 clones; around four fifths are singletons and the top ten take under 5%.

This receptor was identified in a man aged 25 to 40 with acute COVID-19. This chain joins TRBV5-6 and TRBJ1-5; 7 positions match TRBD1. Input material: PBMCs or T cells enriched from blood (not recorded which). CDR3 in DNA: TGTGCCAGCAGCTCGTGGGGGACAGCCGGCAATCAGCCCCAGCATTTT. Its protein product is CASSSWGTAGNQPQHF.